The TCR beta chain under discussion was sequenced for a study of monozygotic twins with inflammatory bowel disease. Blood (around 2.5 ml) was collected from every donor individually. CDR1 and CDR2 (germline): SGHRS, YFSETQ. The CDR3 loop spans 14 amino acids. Via template switching, UMIs carrying a 6-nucleotide sample barcode were introduced. TCRdb reprocessed the 5' RACE reads and stores each CDR3 protein as one record, lacking DNA. The sample table sets out about 140,000 distinct CDR3 sequences. This sequence was found in a human donor with ulcerative colitis or Crohn's disease, or a healthy co-twin of an affected twin (not recorded which). This chain connects TRBV5-1 to TRBJ1-1. What was sequenced was blood. Here the CDR3 reads CASSPDTLNTEAFF. Based on the CDR3 plus reference TRBV5-1 and TRBJ1-1, the full variable domain is KAGVTQTPRYLIKTRGQQVTLSCSPISGHRSVSWYQQTPGQGLQFLFEYFSETQRNKGNFPGRFSGRQFSNSRSEMNVSTLELGDSALYLCASSPDTLNTEAFFGQGTRLTVV.